This TCR beta chain came from a study of blood T cells in healthy people across ages. Turning to the study itself: Capture by template switching was about one barcoded beta molecule per two T cells.

Next came a second PCR, run for about 7 to 12 cycles, which used a sample-barcoded 5' primer along with a J-beta primer mix. Each cDNA molecule was tagged by a template-switch adaptor with 12 random nucleotides. TCRdb reanalysed the 5' RACE reads using MiXCR and keeps one entry per CDR3 protein. The table shows 910,000 or so distinct CDR3 sequences, with 51% occurring only once. Total RNA extraction produced at least 5.5 micrograms (per sample) for the study. Looked up from germline, CDR1 is DFQATT and CDR2 is SNEGSKA (reference sequence). With 5 bases removed from V and 8 bases from J, the gap between germline ends came to 13 bases. This CDR3 has 11 residues. The table lists this clonotype with a few counts.

The TCR originated in a woman in her sixties in good health. The genes are TRBV20-1 and TRBJ2-7; D possibly corresponds to TRBD2 (6 bases). The sample consisted of blood. The CDR3 loop reads CSAAPGVKQYF. The CDR3 DNA reads as TGCAGTGCTGCACCGGGGGTTAAGCAGTACTTC.